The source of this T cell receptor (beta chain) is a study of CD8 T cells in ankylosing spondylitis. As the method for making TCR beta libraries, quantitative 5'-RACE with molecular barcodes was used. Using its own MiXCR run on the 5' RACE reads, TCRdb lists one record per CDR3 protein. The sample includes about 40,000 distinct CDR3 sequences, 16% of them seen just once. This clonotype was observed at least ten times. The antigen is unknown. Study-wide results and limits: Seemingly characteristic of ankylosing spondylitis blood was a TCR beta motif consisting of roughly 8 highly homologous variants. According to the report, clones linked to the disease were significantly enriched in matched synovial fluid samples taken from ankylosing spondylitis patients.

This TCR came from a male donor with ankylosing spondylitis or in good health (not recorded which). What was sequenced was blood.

CDR3 sequence: CASSFQGANEQFF. The CDR3, as DNA: TGCGCCAGCAGCTTTCAGGGGGCTAATGAGCAGTTCTTC. The V gene is TRBV5-1, the J gene TRBJ2-1, with 8 bases lining up with TRBD1. The germline V gene has CDR1 SGHRS and CDR2 YFSETQ. The CDR3 contains 13 residues. The J segment lost 7 bases and the V segment lost 2 bases, leaving 2 bases of the junction unmatched. The full variable domain, rest sourced from reference TRBV5-1 and TRBJ2-1, is KAGVTQTPRYLIKTRGQQVTLSCSPISGHRSVSWYQQTPGQGLQFLFEYFSETQRNKGNFPGRFSGRQFSNSRSEMNVSTLELGDSALYLCASSFQGANEQFFGPGTRLTVL.